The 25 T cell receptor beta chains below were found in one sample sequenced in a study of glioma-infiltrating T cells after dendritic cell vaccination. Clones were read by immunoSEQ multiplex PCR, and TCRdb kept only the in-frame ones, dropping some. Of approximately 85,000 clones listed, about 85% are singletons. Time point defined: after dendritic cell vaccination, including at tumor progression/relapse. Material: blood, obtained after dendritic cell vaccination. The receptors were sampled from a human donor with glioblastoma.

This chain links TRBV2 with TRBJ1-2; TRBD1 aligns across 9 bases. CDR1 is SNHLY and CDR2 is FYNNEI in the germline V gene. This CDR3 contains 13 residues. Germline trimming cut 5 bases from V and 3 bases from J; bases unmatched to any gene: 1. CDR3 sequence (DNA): TGTGCCAGCAGTTGGGACAGGGACTATGGCTACACCTTC. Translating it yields CASSWDRDYGYTF.

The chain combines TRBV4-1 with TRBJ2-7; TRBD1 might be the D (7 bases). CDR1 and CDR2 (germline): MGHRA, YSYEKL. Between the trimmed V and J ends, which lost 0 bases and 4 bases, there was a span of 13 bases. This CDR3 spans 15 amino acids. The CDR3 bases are TGCGCCAGCAGCCAAGAGGCAGGGGGGCCGTACGAGCAGTACTTC. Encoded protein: CASSQEAGGPYEQYF.

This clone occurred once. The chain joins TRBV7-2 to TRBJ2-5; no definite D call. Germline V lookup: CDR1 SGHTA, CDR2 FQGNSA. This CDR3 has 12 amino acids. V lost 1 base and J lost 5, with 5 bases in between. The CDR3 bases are TGTGCCAGCAGCTTAGTGGGCGAGACCCAGTACTTC. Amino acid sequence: CASSLVGETQYF.

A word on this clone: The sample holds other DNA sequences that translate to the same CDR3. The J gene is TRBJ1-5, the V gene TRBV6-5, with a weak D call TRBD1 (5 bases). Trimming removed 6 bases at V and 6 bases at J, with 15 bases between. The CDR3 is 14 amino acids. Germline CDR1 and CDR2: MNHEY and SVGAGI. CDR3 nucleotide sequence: TGTGCCAGCAGCTACGGACAAGGTATTCAGCCCCAGCATTTT. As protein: CASSYGQGIQPQHF.

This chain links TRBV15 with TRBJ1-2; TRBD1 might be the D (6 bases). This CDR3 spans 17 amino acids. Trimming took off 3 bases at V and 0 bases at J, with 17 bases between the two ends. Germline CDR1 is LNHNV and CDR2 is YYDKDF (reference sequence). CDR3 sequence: CATSRGGQGSSNYGYTF. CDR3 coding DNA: TGTGCCACCAGCAGGGGGGGGCAGGGGAGCTCTAACTATGGCTACACCTTC.

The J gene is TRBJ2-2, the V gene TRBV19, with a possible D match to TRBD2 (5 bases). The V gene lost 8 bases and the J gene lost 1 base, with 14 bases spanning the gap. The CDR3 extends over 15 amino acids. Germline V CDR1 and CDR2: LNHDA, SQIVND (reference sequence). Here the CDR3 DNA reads TGTGCCAGTCAACCAGGTCGGGGGAACACCGGGGAGCTGTTTTTT. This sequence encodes CASQPGRGNTGELFF.

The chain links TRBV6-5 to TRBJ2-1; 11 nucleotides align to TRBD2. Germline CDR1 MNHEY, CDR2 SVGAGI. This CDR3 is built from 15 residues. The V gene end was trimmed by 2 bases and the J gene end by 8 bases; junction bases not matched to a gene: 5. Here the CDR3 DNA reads TGTGCCAGCAGTTACGGGACTAGCGGTTTCGATGAGCAGTTCTTC. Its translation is CASSYGTSGFDEQFF.

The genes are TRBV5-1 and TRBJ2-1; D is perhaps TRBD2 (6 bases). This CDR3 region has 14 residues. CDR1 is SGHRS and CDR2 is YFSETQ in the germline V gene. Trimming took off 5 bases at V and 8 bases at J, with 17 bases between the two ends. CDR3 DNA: TGCGCCAGCAGTATAGGGACTTTCGATCATGAGCAGTTCTTC. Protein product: CASSIGTFDHEQFF.

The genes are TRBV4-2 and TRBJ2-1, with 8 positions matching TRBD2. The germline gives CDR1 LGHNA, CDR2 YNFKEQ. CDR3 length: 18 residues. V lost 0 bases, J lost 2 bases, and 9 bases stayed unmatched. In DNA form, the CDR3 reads TGTGCCAGCAGCCAAGATCATGGAGCGGGAGTGGCCTACAATGAGCAGTTCTTC. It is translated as CASSQDHGAGVAYNEQFF.

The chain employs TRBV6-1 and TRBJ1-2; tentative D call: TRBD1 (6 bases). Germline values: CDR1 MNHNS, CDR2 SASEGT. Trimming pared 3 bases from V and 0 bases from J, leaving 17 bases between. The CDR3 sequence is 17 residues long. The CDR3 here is CASSETSWTDTNYGYTF. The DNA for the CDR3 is TGTGCCAGCAGTGAGACCTCTTGGACAGATACTAACTATGGCTACACCTTC.

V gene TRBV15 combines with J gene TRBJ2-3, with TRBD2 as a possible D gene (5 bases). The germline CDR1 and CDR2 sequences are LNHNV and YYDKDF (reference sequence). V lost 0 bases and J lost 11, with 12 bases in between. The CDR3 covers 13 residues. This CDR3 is CATSRDRLAGQYF. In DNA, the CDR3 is TGTGCCACCAGCAGAGATAGGCTAGCTGGGCAGTATTTT.

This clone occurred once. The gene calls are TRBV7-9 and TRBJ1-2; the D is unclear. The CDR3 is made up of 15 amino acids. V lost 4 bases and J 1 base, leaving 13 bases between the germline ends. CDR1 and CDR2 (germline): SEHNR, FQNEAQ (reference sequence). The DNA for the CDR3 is TGTGCCAGCAGCTCGAGCGGGAGCAATAACTATGGCTACACCTTC. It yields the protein CASSSSGSNNYGYTF.

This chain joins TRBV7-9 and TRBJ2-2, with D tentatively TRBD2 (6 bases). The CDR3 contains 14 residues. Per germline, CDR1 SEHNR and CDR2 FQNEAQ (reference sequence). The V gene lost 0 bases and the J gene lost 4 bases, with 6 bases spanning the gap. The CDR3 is CASSLAEGTGELFF. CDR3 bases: TGTGCCAGCAGCTTAGCGGAGGGCACCGGGGAGCTGTTTTTT.

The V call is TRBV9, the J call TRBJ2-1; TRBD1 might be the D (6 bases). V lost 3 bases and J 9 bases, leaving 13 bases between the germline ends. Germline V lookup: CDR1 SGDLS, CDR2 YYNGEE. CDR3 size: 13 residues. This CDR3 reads CASSGGGAPEQFF. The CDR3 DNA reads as TGTGCCAGCAGCGGAGGGGGAGCCCCTGAGCAGTTCTTC.

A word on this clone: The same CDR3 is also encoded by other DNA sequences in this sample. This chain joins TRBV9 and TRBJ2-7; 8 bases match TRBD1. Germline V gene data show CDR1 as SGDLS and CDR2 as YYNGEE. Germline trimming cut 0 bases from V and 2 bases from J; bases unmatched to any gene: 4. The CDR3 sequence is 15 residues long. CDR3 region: CASSVGGQGTYEQYF. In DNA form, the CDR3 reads TGTGCCAGCAGCGTAGGAGGACAGGGCACCTACGAGCAGTACTTC.

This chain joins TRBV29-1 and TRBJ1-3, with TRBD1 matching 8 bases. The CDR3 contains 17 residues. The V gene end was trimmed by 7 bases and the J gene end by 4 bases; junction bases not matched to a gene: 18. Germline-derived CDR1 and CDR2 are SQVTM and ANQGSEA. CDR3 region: CSAGGFLDRVFGNTIYF. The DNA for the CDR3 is TGCAGCGCCGGTGGATTCCTGGACAGGGTTTTCGGAAACACCATATATTTT.

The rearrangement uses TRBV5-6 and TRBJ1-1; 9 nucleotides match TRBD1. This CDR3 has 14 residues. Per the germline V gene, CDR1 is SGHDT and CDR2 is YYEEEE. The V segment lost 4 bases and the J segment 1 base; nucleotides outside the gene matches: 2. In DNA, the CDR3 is TGTGCCAGCAGCACAGGGGGCGCGAACACTGAAGCTTTCTTT. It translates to CASSTGGANTEAFF. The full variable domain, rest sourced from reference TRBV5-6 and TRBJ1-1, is DAGVTQSPTHLIKTRGQQVTLRCSPKSGHDTVSWYQQALGQGPQFIFQYYEEEERQRGNFPDRFSGHQFPNYSSELNVNALLLGDSALYLCASSTGGANTEAFFGQGTRLTVV.

CDR3 protein: CASRRSGSGNTIYF. The DNA for the CDR3 is TGTGCCAGTAGGAGATCGGGCTCTGGAAACACCATATATTTT. The chain uses TRBV19 and TRBJ1-3; D is unclear. The CDR3 spans 14 residues. Germline V gene data show CDR1 as LNHDA and CDR2 as SQIVND (reference sequence). Trimming cost V 6 bases and J 0 bases, with 9 bases left between them.

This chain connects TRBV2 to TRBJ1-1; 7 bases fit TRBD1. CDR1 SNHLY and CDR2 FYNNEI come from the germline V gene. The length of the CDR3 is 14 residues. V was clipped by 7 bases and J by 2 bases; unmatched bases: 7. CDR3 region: CASNFDRDNTEAFF. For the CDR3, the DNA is TGTGCCAGCAACTTTGACAGGGACAACACTGAAGCTTTCTTT.

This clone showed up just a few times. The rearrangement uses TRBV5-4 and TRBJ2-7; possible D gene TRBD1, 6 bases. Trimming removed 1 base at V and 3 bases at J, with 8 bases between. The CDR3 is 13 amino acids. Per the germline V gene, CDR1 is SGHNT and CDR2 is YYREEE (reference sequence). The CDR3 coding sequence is TGTGCCAGCAGCTTGACAGGGTACTACGAGCAGTACTTC. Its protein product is CASSLTGYYEQYF.

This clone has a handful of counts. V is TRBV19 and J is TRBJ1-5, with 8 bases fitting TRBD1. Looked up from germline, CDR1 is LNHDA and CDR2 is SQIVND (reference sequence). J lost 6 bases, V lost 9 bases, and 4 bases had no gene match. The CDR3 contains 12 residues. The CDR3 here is CASRTGFQPQHF. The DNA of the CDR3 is TGTGCCAGCCGGACAGGGTTTCAGCCCCAGCATTTT. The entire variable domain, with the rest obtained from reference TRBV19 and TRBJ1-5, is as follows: DGGITQSPKYLFRKEGQNVTLSCEQNLNHDAMYWYRQDPGQGLRLIYYSQIVNDFQKGDIAEGYSVSREKKESFPLTVTSAQKNPTAFYLCASRTGFQPQHFGDGTRLSIL.

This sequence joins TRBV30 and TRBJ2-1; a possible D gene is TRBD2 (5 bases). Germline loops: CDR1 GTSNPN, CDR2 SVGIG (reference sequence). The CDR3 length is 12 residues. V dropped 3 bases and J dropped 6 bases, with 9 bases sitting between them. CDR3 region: CAWRDFSNEQFF. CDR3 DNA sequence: TGTGCCTGGAGGGACTTCTCCAATGAGCAGTTCTTC.

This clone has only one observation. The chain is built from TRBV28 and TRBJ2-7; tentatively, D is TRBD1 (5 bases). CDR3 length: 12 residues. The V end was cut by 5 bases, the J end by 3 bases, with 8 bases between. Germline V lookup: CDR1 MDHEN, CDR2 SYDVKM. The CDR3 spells CASSNTGYEQYF. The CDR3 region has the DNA TGTGCCAGCAGTAATACAGGCTACGAGCAGTACTTC.

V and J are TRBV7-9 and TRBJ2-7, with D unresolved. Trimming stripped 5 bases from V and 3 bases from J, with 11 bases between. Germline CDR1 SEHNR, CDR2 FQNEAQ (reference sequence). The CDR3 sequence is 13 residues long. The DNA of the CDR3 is TGTGCCAGCAGCCTCGGGTCTGGCTACGAGCAGTACTTC. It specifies CASSLGSGYEQYF.

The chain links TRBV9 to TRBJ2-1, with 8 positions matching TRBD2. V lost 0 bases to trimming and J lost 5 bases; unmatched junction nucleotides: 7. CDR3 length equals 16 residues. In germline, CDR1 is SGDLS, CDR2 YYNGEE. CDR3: CASSVVTGTSHNEQFF. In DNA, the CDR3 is TGTGCCAGCAGCGTAGTCACCGGGACTAGTCACAATGAGCAGTTCTTC.